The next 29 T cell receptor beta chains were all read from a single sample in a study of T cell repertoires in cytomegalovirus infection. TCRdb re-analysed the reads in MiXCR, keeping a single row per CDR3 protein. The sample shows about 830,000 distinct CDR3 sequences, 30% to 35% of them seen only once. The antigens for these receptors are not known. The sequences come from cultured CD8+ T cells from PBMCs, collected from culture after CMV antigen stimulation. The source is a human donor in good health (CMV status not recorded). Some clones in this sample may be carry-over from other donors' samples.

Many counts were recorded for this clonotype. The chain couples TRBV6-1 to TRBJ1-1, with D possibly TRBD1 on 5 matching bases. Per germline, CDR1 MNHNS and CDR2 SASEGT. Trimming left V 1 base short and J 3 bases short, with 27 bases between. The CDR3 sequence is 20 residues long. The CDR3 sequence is CASSEVGRVIRREWDTEAFF. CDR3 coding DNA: TGTGCCAGCAGTGAAGTGGGCAGGGTAATTCGTCGGGAATGGGACACTGAAGCTTTCTTT.

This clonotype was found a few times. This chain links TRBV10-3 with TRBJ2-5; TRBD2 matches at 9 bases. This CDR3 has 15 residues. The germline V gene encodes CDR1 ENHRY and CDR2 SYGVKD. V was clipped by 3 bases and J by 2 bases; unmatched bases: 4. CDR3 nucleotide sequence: TGTGCCATCAGTGAAAGCGGGGGGACGCAAGAGACCCAGTACTTC. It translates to CAISESGGTQETQYF.

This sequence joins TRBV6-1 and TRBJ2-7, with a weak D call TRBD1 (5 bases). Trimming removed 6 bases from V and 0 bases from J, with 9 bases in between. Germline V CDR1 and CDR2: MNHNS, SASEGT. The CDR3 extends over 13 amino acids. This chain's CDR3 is CASRVRASYEQYF. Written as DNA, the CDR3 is TGTGCCAGCAGAGTCAGGGCCTCCTACGAGCAGTACTTC.

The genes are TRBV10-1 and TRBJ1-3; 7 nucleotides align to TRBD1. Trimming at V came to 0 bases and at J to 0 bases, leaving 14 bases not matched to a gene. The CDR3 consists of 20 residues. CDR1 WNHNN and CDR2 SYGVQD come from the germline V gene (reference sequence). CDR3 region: CASSESTLWDSYISGNTIYF. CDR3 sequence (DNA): TGCGCCAGCAGTGAGTCTACTTTGTGGGACAGTTACATCTCTGGAAACACCATATATTTT.

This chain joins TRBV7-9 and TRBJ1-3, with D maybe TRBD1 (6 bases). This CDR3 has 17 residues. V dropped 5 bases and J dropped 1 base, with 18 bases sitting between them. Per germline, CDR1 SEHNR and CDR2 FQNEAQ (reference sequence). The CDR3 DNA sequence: TGTGCCAGCAGCCCGGGGACAAAACTTAAATCTGGAAACACCATATATTTT. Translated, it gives CASSPGTKLKSGNTIYF.

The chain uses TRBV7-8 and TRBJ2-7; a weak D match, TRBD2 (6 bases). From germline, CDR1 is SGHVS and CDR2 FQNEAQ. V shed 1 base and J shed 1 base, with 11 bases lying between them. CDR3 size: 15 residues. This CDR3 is CASSLVGTWSYEQYV. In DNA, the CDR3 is TGTGCCAGCAGCTTAGTAGGGACTTGGTCCTACGAGCAGTACGTC.

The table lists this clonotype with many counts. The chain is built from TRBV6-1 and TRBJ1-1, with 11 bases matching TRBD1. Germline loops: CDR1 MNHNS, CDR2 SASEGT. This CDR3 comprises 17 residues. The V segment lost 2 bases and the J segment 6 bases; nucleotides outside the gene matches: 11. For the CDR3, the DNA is TGTGCCAGCAGTGAATCTAATTGGGGGACAGGGGGTCCTGAAGCTTTCTTT. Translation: CASSESNWGTGGPEAFF.

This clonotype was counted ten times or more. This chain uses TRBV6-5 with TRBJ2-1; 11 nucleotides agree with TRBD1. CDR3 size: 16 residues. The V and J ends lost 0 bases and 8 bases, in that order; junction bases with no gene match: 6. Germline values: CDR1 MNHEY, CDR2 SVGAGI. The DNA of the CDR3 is TGTGCCAGCAGTTACTCGAGGACAGGGGGCTTAGATGAGCAGTTCTTC. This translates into CASSYSRTGGLDEQFF.

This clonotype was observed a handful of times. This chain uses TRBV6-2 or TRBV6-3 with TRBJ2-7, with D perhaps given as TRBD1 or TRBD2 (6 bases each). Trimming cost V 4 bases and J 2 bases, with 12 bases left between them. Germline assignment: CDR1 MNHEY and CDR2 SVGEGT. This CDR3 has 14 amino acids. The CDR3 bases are TGTGCCAGCAGTTCCACAGGGAGGCCCTACGAGCAGTACGTC. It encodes CASSSTGRPYEQYV.

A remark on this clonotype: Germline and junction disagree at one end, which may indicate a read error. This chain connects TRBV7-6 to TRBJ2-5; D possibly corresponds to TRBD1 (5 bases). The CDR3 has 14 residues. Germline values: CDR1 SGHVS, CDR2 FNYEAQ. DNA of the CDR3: TGTGCCAGCAGCTCCTTTCAGGGCCAAGAGACCCTGTACTTC. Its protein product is CASSSFQGQETLYF.

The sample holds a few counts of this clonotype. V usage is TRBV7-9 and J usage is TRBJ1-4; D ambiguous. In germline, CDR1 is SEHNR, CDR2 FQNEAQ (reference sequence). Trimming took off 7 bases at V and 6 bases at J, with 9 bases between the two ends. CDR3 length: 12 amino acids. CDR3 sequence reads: CASMTAYEKLFF. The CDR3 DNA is TGTGCCAGCATGACGGCCTATGAAAAACTGTTTTTT.

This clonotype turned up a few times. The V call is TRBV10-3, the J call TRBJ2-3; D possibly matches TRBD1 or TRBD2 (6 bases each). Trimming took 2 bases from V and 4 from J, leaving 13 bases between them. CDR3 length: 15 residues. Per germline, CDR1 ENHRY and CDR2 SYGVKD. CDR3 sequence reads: CAISERGVQADTQYF. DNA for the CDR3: TGTGCCATCAGTGAGAGGGGGGTCCAGGCAGATACGCAGTATTTT.

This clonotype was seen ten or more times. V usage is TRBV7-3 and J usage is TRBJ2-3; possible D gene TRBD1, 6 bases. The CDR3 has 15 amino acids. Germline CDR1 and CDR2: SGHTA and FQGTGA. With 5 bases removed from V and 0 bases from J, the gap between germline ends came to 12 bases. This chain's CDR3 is CASSGQRHSTDTQYF. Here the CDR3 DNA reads TGTGCCAGCAGCGGACAGAGACATAGCACAGATACGCAGTATTTT.

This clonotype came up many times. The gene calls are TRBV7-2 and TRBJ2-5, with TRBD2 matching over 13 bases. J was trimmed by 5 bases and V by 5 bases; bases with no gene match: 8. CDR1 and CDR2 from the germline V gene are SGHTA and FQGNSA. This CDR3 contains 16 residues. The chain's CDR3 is CASSPGLAGRGETQYF. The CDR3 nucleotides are TGTGCCAGCAGCCCGGGACTAGCGGGGCGCGGGGAGACCCAGTACTTC.

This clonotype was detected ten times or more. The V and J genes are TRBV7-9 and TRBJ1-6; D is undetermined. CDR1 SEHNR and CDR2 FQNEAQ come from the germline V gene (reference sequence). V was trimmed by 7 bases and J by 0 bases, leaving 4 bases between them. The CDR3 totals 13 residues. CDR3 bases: TGTGCCAGCACCAGCTCCTATAATTCACCCCTCCACTTT. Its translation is CASTSSYNSPLHF.

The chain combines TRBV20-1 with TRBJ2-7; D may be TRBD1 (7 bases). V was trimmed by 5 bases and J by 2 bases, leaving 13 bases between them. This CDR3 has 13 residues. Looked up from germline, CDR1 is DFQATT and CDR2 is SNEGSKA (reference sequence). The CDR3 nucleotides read TGCAGTGCTTACCGGAGGGGGCCCTACGAGCAGTACGTC. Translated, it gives CSAYRRGPYEQYV.

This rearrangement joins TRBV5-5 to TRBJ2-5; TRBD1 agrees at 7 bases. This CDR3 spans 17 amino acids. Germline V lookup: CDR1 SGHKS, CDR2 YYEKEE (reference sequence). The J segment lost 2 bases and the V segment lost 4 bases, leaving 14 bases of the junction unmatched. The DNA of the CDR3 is TGTGCCAGCAGCCCAACTAGAACAGGGGTCGGACAAGAGACCCAGTACTTC. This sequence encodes CASSPTRTGVGQETQYF.

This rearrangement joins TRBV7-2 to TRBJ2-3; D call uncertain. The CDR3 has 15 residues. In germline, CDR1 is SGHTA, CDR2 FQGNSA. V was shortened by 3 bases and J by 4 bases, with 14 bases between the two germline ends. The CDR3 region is CASSFTAPPADTQYF. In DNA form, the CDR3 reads TGTGCCAGCAGCTTTACAGCGCCCCCGGCAGATACGCAGTATTTT.

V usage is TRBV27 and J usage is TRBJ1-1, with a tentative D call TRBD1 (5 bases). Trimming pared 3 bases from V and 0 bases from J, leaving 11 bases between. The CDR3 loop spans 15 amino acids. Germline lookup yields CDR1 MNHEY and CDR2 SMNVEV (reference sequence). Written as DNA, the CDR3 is TGTGCCAGCAGTTTGACAGTAAACATGAACACTGAAGCTTTCTTT. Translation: CASSLTVNMNTEAFF.

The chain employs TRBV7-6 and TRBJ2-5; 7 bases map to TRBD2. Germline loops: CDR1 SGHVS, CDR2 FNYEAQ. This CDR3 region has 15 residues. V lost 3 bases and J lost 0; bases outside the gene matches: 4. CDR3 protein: CASSFSLADQETQYF. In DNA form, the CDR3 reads TGTGCCAGCAGCTTTTCCCTAGCGGACCAAGAGACCCAGTACTTC.

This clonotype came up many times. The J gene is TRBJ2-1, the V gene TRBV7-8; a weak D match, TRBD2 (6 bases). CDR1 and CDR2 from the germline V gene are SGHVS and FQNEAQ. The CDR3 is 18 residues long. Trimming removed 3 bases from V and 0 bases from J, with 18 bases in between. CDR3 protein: CASSFNRDGGSSYNEQFF. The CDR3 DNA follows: TGTGCCAGCAGCTTCAACCGGGACGGGGGAAGCTCCTACAATGAGCAGTTCTTC.

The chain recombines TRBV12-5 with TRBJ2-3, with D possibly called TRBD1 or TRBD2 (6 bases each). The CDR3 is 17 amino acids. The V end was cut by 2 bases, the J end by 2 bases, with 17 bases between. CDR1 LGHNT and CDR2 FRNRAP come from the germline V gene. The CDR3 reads CASGLSLRGAFTDTQYF. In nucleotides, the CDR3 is TGTGCTAGTGGTTTGTCCCTGAGGGGGGCCTTCACAGATACGCAGTATTTT.

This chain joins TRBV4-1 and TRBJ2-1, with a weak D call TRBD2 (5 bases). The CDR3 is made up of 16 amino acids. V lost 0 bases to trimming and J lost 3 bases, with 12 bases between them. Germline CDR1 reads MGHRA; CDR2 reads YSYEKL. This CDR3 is CASSQERTGLYNEQFF. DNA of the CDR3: TGCGCCAGCAGCCAAGAGAGGACTGGCCTCTACAATGAGCAGTTCTTC.

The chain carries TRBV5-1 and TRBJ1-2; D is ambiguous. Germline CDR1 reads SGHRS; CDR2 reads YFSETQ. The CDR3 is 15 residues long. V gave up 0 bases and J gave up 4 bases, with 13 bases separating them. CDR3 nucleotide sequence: TGCGCCAGCAGCTTGGTCGGCAGTGCGATCTATGGCTACACCTTC. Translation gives CASSLVGSAIYGYTF.

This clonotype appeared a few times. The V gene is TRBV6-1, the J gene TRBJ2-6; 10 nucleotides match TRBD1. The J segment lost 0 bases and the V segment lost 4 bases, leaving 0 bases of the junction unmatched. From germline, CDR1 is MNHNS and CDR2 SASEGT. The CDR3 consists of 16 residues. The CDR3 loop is CASSGTGGSGANVLTF. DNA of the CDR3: TGTGCCAGCAGTGGGACAGGGGGCTCTGGGGCCAACGTCCTGACTTTC.

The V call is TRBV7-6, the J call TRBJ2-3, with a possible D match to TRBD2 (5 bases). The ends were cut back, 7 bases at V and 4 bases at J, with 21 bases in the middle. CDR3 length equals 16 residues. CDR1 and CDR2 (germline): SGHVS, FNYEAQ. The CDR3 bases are TGTGCCAGCACCCTGGACTTTGCCCGTGCTGCAGATACGCAGTATTTT. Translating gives CASTLDFARAADTQYF.

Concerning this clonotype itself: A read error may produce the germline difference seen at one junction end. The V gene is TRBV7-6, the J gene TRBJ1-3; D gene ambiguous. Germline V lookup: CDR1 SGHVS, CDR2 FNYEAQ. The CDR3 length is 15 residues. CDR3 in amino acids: CASSLAPGTGNTIYF. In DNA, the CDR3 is TGTGCTAGCAGCTTAGCGCCGGGGACTGGAAACACCATATATTTT.

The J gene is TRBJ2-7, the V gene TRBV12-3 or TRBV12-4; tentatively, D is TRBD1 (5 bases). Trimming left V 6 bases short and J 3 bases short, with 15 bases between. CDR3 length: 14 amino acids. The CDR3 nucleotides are TGTGCCAGCAGCCCTGACAGTTCCAACTACGAGCAGTACGTC. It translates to CASSPDSSNYEQYV.

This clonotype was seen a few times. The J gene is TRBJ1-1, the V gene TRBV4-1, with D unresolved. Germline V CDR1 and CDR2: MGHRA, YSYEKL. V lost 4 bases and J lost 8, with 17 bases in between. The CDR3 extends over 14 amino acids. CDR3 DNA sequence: TGCGCCAGCAGCCCACGGGGAAAAGGCGGGGAAGCTTTCTTT. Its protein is CASSPRGKGGEAFF.